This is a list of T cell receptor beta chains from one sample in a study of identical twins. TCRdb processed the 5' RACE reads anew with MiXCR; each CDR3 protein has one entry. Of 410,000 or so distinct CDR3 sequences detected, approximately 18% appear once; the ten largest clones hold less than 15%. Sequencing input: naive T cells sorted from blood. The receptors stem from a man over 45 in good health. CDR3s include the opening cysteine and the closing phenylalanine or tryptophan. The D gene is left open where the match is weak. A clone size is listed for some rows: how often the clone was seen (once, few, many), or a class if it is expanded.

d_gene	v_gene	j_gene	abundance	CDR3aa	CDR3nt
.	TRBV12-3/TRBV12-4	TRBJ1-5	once	CASTPFHNQPQHF	TGTGCCAGCACTCCCTTTCACAATCAGCCCCAGCATTTT
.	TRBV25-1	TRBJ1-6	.	CASSESGTVRSPLHF	TGTGCCAGCAGTGAAAGTGGCACAGTGAGATCACCCCTCCACTTT
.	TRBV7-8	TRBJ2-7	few	CASSQDHYEQYF	TGTGCCAGCAGCCAGGACCACTACGAGCAGTACTTC
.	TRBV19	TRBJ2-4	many	CASSIVWENIQYF	TGTGCCAGTAGTATAGTTTGGGAAAACATTCAGTACTTC
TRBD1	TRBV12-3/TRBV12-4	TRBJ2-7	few	CASSWTGDGNEQYF	TGTGCCAGCAGTTGGACAGGGGATGGTAACGAGCAGTACTTC
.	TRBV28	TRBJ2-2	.	CASGLQTGELFF	TGTGCCAGCGGGCTACAAACCGGGGAGCTGTTTTTT
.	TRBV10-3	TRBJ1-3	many	CASGDSGGLTGNTIYF	TGTGCCAGTGGGGATTCGGGAGGCTTAACTGGAAACACCATATATTTT
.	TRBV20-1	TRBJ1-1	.	CSARGQGVWEAFF	TGCAGTGCTAGAGGGCAGGGCGTGTGGGAAGCTTTCTTT
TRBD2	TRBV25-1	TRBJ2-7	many	CASGTSGIEQYF	TGTGCCTCGGGGACTAGCGGGATCGAGCAGTACTTC
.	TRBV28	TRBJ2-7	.	CASSLSAMYEQYF	TGTGCCAGCAGTTTATCGGCAATGTACGAGCAGTACTTC
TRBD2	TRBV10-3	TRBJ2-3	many	CAIRGSGSNRTDTQYF	TGTGCCATCAGGGGTAGCGGGAGTAACCGCACAGATACGCAGTATTTT
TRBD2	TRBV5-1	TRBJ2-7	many	CASSPGTSLYEQYF	TGCGCCAGCAGCCCCGGGACTAGCCTCTACGAGCAGTACTTC
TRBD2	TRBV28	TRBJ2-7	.	CASSLTSGPVYEQYF	TGTGCCAGCAGTTTGACTAGCGGGCCCGTCTACGAGCAGTACTTC
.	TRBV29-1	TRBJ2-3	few	CSVDLALGTDTQYF	TGCAGCGTCGACCTAGCGCTAGGCACAGATACGCAGTATTTT
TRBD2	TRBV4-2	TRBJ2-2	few	CASSQDTSGETGELFF	TGTGCCAGCAGCCAAGATACGAGCGGGGAGACCGGGGAGCTGTTTTTT
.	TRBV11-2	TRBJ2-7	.	CASSFTSYSYEQYF	TGTGCCAGCAGTTTTACAAGTTACTCCTACGAGCAGTACTTC
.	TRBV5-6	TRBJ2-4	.	CASSLDGEVAKNIQYF	TGTGCCAGCAGCTTGGACGGGGAGGTAGCCAAAAACATTCAGTACTTC
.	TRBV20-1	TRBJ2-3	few	CSARDLGTDTQYF	TGCAGTGCTAGAGATCTAGGCACAGATACGCAGTATTTT
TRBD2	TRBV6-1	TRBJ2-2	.	CASQKPGLSRTGELFF	TGTGCCAGCCAGAAACCGGGACTATCGAGGACCGGGGAGCTGTTTTTT
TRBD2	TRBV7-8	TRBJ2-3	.	CASSPRWTSGRAEGTDTQYF	TGTGCCAGCAGCCCCCGATGGACTAGCGGGAGGGCCGAGGGCACAGATACGCAGTATTTT
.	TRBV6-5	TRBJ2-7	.	CASSSEPTYEQYF	TGTGCCAGCAGTTCTGAACCAACCTACGAGCAGTACTTC
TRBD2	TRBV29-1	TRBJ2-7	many	CSVGLADKSYEQYF	TGCAGCGTAGGACTAGCGGACAAATCCTACGAGCAGTACTTC
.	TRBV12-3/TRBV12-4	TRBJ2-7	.	CASSFDLRDEQYF	TGTGCCAGCAGTTTCGACTTACGGGACGAGCAGTACTTC
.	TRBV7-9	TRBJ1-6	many	CASRGTSDNSPLHF	TGTGCCAGCAGAGGGACCTCCGATAATTCACCCCTCCACTTT
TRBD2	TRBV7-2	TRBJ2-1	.	CASSSISGSVQFF	TGTGCCAGCAGCTCGATTAGCGGGAGTGTGCAGTTCTTC
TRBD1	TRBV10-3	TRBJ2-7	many	CAIRPGQGSEQYF	TGTGCCATCAGGCCCGGACAGGGTAGCGAGCAGTACTTC
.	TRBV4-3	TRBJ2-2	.	CASSQDFAGIAIGELFF	TGCGCCAGCAGCCAAGATTTCGCAGGGATCGCGATCGGGGAGCTGTTTTTT
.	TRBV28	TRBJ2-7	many	CASQKTGASLGQYF	TGTGCCAGCCAAAAGACAGGAGCGTCCTTAGGGCAGTACTTC
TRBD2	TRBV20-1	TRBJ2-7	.	CSADGGGAYEQYF	TGCAGTGCTGACGGCGGGGGGGCCTACGAGCAGTACTTC
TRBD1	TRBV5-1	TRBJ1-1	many	CASSLVLGGEAFF	TGCGCCAGCAGCTTGGTCCTAGGGGGCGAGGCTTTCTTT
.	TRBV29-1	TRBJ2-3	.	CSVERQGYRGTDTQYF	TGCAGCGTTGAACGGCAGGGATATCGGGGCACAGATACGCAGTATTTT